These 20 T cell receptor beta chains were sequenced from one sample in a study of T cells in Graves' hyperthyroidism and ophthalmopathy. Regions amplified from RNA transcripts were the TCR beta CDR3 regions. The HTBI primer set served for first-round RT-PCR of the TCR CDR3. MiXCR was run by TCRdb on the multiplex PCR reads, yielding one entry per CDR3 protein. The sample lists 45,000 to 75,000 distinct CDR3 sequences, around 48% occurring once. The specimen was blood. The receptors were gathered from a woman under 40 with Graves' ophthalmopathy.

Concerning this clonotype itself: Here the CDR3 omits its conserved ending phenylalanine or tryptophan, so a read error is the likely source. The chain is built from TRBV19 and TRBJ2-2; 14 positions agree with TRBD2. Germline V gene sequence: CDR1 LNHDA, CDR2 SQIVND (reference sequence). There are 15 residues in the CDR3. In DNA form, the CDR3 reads TGTGCCTGTAGTAGGACTAGCGGGAGGACCGGGGAGCTGTTTTAT. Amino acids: CACSRTSGRTGELFY.

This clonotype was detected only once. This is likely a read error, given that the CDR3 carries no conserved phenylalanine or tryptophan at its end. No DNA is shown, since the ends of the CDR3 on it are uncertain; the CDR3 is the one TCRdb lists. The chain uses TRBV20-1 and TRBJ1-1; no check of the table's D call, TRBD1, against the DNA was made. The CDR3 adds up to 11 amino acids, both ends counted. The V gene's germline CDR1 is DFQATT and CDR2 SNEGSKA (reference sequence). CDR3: CSASGDTEAFL.

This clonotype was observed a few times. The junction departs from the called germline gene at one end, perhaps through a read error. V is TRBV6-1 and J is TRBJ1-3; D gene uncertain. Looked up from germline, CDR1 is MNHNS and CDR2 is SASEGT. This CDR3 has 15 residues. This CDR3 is CASSEDGYSGDTIYF. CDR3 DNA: TGTGCCAGCAGTGAAGACGGATACTCTGGAGACACCATATATTTT.

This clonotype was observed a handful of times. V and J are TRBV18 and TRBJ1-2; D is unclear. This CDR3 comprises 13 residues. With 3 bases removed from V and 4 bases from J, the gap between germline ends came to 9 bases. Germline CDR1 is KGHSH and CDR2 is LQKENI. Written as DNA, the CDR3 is TGTGCCAGCTCACCCGGACCGGTCTATGGCTACACCTTC. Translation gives CASSPGPVYGYTF. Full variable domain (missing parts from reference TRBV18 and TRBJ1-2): NAGVMQNPRHLVRRRGQEARLRCSPMKGHSHVYWYRQLPEEGLKFMVYLQKENIIDESGMPKERFSAEFPKEGPSILRIQQVVRGDSAAYFCASSPGPVYGYTFGSGTRLTVV.

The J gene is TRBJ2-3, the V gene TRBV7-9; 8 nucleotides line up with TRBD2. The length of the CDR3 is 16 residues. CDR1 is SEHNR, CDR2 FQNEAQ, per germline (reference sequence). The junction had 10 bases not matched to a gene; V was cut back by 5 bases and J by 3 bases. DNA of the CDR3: TGTGCCAGCAGCCGAATCACCCCGGGAGGGACAGATACGCAGTATTTT. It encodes CASSRITPGGTDTQYF.

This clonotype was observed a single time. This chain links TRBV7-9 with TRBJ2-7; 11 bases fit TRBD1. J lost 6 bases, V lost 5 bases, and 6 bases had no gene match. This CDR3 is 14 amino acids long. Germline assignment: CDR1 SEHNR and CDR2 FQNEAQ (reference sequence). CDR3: CASSAPGQGGEQYF. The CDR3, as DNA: TGTGCCAGCAGCGCACCGGGACAGGGGGGCGAGCAGTACTTC.

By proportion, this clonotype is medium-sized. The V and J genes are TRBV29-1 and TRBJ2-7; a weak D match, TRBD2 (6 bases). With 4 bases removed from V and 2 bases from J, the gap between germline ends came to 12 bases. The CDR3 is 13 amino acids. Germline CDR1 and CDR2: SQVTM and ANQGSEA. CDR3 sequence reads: CSVGRVGAYEQYF. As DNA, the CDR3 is TGCAGCGTTGGGAGGGTGGGAGCCTACGAGCAGTACTTC.

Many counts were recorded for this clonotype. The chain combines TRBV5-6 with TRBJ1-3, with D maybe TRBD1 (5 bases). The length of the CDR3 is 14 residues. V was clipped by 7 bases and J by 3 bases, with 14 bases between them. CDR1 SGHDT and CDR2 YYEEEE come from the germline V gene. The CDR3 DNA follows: TGTGCCAGCTGCTCCGGGGCATGTGGAAACACCATATATTTT. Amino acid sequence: CASCSGACGNTIYF.

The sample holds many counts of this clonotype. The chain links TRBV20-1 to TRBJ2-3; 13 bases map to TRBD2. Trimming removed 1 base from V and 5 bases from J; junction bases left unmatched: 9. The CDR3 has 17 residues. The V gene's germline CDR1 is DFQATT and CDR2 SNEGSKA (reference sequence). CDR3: CSARASGTSGIRDTQYF. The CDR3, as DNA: TGCAGTGCTAGAGCGTCCGGGACTAGCGGGATCAGAGATACGCAGTATTTT.

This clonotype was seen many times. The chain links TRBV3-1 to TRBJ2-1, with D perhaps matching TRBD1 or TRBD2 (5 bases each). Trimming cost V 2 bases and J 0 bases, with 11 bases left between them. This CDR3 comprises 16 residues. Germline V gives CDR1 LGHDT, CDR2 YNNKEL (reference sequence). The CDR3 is CASSQTGLSSYNEQFF. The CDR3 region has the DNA TGTGCCAGCAGCCAAACAGGACTGAGCTCCTACAATGAGCAGTTCTTC.

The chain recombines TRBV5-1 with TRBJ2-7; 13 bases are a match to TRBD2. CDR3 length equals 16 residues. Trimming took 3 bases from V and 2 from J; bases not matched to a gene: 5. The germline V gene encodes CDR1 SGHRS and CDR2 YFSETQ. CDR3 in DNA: TGCGCCAGCAGCTCGAGGACTAGCGGGAGAACCTACGAGCAGTACTTC. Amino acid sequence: CASSSRTSGRTYEQYF.

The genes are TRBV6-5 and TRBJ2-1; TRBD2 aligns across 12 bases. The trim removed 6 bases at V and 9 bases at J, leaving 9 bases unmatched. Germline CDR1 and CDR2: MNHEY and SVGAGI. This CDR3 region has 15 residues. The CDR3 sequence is CASSFRLAGAPEQFF. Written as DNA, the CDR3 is TGTGCCAGCAGCTTCCGACTAGCGGGAGCCCCTGAGCAGTTCTTC.

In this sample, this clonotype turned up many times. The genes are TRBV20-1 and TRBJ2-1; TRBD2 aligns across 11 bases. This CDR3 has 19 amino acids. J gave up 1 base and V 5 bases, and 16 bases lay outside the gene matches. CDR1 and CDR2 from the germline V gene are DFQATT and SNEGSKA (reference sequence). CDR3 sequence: CSAPFSGRAGVLSYNEQFF. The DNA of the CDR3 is TGCAGTGCTCCCTTTAGCGGGAGGGCCGGTGTTTTGTCCTACAATGAGCAGTTCTTC.

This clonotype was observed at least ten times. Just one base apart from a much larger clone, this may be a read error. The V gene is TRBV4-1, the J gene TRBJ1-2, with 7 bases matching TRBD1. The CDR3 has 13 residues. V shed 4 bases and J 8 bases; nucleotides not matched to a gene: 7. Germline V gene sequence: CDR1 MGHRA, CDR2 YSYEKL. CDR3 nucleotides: TGCGCCAGCAGCCCGACAGGGCGGGAGGGCTACACCTTC. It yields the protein CASSPTGREGYTF.

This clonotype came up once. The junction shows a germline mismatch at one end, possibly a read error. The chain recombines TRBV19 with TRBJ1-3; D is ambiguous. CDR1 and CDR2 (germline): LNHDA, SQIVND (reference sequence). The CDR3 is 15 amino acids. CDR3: CASSTSRTAGNAIYF. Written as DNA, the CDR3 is TGTGCCAGTAGTACTTCCCGGACGGCTGGAAACGCCATATATTTT.

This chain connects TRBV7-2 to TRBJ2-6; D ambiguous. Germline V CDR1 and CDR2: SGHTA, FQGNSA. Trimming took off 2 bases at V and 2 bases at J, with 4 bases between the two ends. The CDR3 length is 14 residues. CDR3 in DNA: TGTGCCAGCAGCTTAAACCCTGGGGCCAACGTCCTGACTTTC. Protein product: CASSLNPGANVLTF.

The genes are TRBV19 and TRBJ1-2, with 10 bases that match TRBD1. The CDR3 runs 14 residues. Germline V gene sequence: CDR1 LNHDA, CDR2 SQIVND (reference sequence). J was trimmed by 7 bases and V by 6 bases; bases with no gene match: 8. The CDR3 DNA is TGTGCCAGTAGGCCAGACAGGGGGCGCGGTGGCTACACCTTC. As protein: CASRPDRGRGGYTF.

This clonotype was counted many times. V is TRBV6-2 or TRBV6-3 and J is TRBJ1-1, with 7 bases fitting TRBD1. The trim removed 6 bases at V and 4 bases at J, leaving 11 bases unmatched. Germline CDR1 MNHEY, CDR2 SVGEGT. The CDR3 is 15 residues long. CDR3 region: CASSHRGVEITEAFF. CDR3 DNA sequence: TGTGCCAGCAGCCACAGGGGAGTCGAGATCACTGAAGCTTTCTTT.

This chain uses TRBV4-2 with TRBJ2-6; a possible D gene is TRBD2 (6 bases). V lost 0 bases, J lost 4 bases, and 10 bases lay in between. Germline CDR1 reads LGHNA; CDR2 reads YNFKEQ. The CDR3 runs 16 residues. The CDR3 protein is CASSQESGFGANVLTF. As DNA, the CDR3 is TGTGCCAGCAGCCAAGAAAGCGGGTTCGGGGCCAACGTCCTGACTTTC.

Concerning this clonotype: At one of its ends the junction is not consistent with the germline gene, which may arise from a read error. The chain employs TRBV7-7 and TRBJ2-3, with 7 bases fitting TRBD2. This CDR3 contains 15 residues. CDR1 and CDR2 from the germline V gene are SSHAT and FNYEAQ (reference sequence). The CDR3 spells CASSLTGGSSDTQYF. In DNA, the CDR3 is TGTGCTAGCAGCTTAACGGGGGGTAGCTCAGATACGCAGTATTTT.